This passage covers 23 T cell receptor beta chains from one sample sequenced in a study of blood T cell repertoires in COVID-19. Clones were sequenced by immunoSEQ multiplex PCR, and TCRdb holds only the in-frame ones, with some missing. The table records some 380,000 clones, around 87% of them present only once. The specimen was PBMCs or T cells enriched from blood (not recorded which). All receptors come from a man aged 25 to 45 who had recovered from COVID-19.

J is TRBJ2-1 and V is TRBV12-3 or TRBV12-4; 7 bases match TRBD2. The V segment lost 8 bases and the J segment 3 bases; nucleotides outside the gene matches: 1. CDR3 length equals 12 residues. CDR3 loop: CASGGDYNEQFF. CDR3 sequence (DNA): TGTGCCAGCGGGGGGGACTACAATGAGCAGTTCTTC.

The chain has TRBV4-2 and TRBJ2-2; 10 nucleotides line up with TRBD1. This CDR3 has 15 residues. CDR1 is LGHNA, CDR2 YNFKEQ, per germline. V shed 3 bases, J shed 4 bases, and the junction held 2 bases outside the gene matches. CDR3: CASSHRDRGTGELFF. CDR3 DNA: TGTGCCAGCAGCCATAGGGACAGGGGCACCGGGGAGCTGTTTTTT.

The J gene is TRBJ1-2, the V gene TRBV30; D is unresolved. This CDR3 has 14 amino acids. V lost 0 bases to trimming and J lost 4 bases, with 12 bases between them. Germline CDR1 and CDR2: GTSNPN and SVGIG (reference sequence). The CDR3 region is CAWSVSVNAYGYTF. The CDR3 DNA reads TGTGCCTGGAGTGTAAGCGTTAACGCCTATGGCTACACCTTC.

This rearrangement joins TRBV28 to TRBJ1-1; tentatively, D is TRBD1 (5 bases). CDR1 MDHEN and CDR2 SYDVKM come from the germline V gene. This CDR3 contains 11 residues. Trimming left V 7 bases short and J 5 bases short, with 8 bases between. CDR3 DNA: TGTGCCAGCACAGGGTTAACTGAAGCTTTCTTT. As protein: CASTGLTEAFF.

The rearrangement joins TRBV2 to TRBJ1-1, with D maybe TRBD1 (6 bases). Trimming removed 7 bases at V and 4 bases at J, with 16 bases between. Germline lookup yields CDR1 SNHLY and CDR2 FYNNEI. The CDR3 loop spans 14 amino acids. Here the CDR3 DNA reads TGTGCCAGCACTACGGAGACAGGAACCACTGAAGCTTTCTTT. Its protein is CASTTETGTTEAFF.

This chain uses TRBV5-8 with TRBJ2-7; 14 nucleotides agree with TRBD2. Germline V gene lookup returns CDR1 SGHTS and CDR2 YDEGEE. The CDR3 totals 17 residues. V shed 4 bases, J shed 1 base, and the junction held 7 bases outside the gene matches. CDR3 region: CASSGGLAGVLSYEQYF. CDR3 sequence (DNA): TGTGCCAGCAGCGGGGGACTAGCGGGGGTGCTGTCCTACGAGCAGTACTTC.

The chain carries TRBV7-8 and TRBJ1-5; a possible D gene is TRBD1 (6 bases). V gave up 5 bases and J gave up 3 bases, with 14 bases separating them. CDR1 SGHVS and CDR2 FQNEAQ come from the germline V gene. This CDR3 comprises 15 residues. For the CDR3, the DNA is TGTGCCAGCAGCCCGGGGGGGCAGATCAATCAGCCCCAGCATTTT. It specifies CASSPGGQINQPQHF.

This clone was seen a single time. This sequence joins TRBV27 and TRBJ1-5; TRBD1 might be the D (5 bases). Per germline, CDR1 MNHEY and CDR2 SMNVEV (reference sequence). The CDR3 is 15 residues long. V lost 7 bases and J lost 1, with 14 bases in between. DNA for the CDR3: TGTGCCAGCAAATTCCAGGGTGGGAGCAATCAGCCCCAGCATTTT. Amino acids: CASKFQGGSNQPQHF.

The chain is built from TRBV3-1 (or the pseudogene TRBV3-2) and TRBJ1-2; TRBD1 matches at 7 bases. Germline-derived CDR1 and CDR2 are LGHDT and YNNKEL (reference sequence). Trimming removed 4 bases from V and 8 bases from J; junction bases left unmatched: 4. This CDR3 is 12 amino acids long. CDR3 amino acids: CASSPDRYGYTF. CDR3 in DNA: TGTGCCAGCAGCCCGGACAGGTACGGCTACACCTTC.

The CDR3 is CAASGGAYNEQFF. CDR3 sequence (DNA): TGTGCCGCAAGCGGGGGGGCCTACAATGAGCAGTTCTTC. The genes are TRBV27 and TRBJ2-1; TRBD2 matches 10 bases. Per the germline V gene, CDR1 is MNHEY and CDR2 is SMNVEV (reference sequence). The CDR3 consists of 13 residues. The junction had 3 bases not matched to a gene; V was cut back by 11 bases and J by 2 bases.

This clone was seen once. The chain links TRBV2 to TRBJ1-1; tentatively, D is TRBD1 (6 bases). Germline V gene sequence: CDR1 SNHLY, CDR2 FYNNEI. The CDR3 covers 11 residues. V was trimmed by 8 bases and J by 5 bases, leaving 9 bases between them. In DNA form, the CDR3 reads TGTGCCAGCTTAACAGGGACTGAAGCTTTCTTT. Encoded protein: CASLTGTEAFF.

This clone was seen more than once but under ten times. The chain joins TRBV9 to TRBJ1-6; TRBD1 matches 9 bases. V trimming: 4 bases; J trimming: 10 bases; junction bases outside the gene matches: 6. This CDR3 is built from 14 residues. CDR1 and CDR2 from the germline V gene are SGDLS and YYNGEE. For the CDR3, the DNA is TGTGCCAGCAGCCAGGGACAGGGATGGTCACCCCTCCACTTT. Translated, it gives CASSQGQGWSPLHF.

As concerns this clone: Other DNA sequences in the same sample also yield this CDR3. The V and J genes are TRBV5-1 and TRBJ1-4; TRBD1 aligns across 7 bases. Trimming removed 2 bases from V and 5 bases from J; junction bases left unmatched: 3. The CDR3 is made up of 14 amino acids. Germline V gene lookup returns CDR1 SGHRS and CDR2 YFSETQ. For the CDR3, the DNA is TGCGCCAGCAGCTTCGGACAGGTCAATGAAAAACTGTTTTTT. Amino acids: CASSFGQVNEKLFF.

With respect to this clone: The same CDR3 can be traced to other DNA sequences in this sample. The chain links TRBV12-3 or TRBV12-4 to TRBJ1-2, with unresolved D. Trimming cost V 1 base and J 2 bases, with 5 bases left between them. The CDR3 contains 13 residues. The CDR3 protein is CASSLGRNYGYTF. For the CDR3, the DNA is TGTGCCAGCAGTTTAGGGAGGAACTATGGCTACACCTTC.

The V and J genes are TRBV7-6 and TRBJ1-2; the match to TRBD1 covers 12 bases. Trimming cost V 5 bases and J 2 bases; bases outside gene matches: 6. Looked up from germline, CDR1 is SGHVS and CDR2 is FNYEAQ. This CDR3 comprises 16 residues. The CDR3 is CASSPSGTGGNYGYTF. The CDR3 bases are TGTGCCAGCAGCCCCTCCGGGACAGGGGGCAACTATGGCTACACCTTC.

V and J are TRBV3-1 (or the pseudogene TRBV3-2) and TRBJ1-1; D unresolved. This CDR3 contains 17 residues. Germline CDR1 and CDR2: LGHDT and YNNKEL (reference sequence). Deletions cut 6 bases from V and 4 bases from J, with 24 bases between. The CDR3 DNA reads as TGTGCCAGCAGTCCCCTGGTGGCCTCGCGGGTGGGCACTGAAGCTTTCTTT. This codes for CASSPLVASRVGTEAFF.

This clone was seen just once. The rearrangement uses TRBV7-2 and TRBJ1-5; TRBD1 agrees at 7 bases. Germline V CDR1 and CDR2: SGHTA, FQGNSA. The CDR3 has 16 amino acids. The V segment lost 0 bases and the J segment 3 bases; nucleotides outside the gene matches: 5. In DNA form, the CDR3 reads TGTGCCAGCAGCTTAGCTACAGGGGCCTTCAATCAGCCCCAGCATTTT. Translated: CASSLATGAFNQPQHF.

Notes on this clone: A junction end diverges from the germline sequence, so it may reflect a read error. The chain uses TRBV19 and TRBJ1-2, with D tentatively TRBD1 (6 bases). The CDR3 sequence is 17 residues long. Germline CDR1 is LNHDA and CDR2 is SQIVND (reference sequence). This CDR3 reads CASSMGRRQATNCGYTF. The DNA for the CDR3 is TGTGCCAGTAGTATGGGACGTCGACAGGCGACTAACTGTGGCTACACCTTC.

This rearrangement joins TRBV6-5 to TRBJ2-1, with TRBD2 matching over 9 bases. CDR1 and CDR2 from the germline V gene are MNHEY and SVGAGI. Germline trimming cut 6 bases from V and 4 bases from J; bases unmatched to any gene: 7. The CDR3 has 15 amino acids. In nucleotides, the CDR3 is TGTGCCAGCAGGGAGCTAGCGGGAACGTACAATGAGCAGTTCTTC. This translates into CASRELAGTYNEQFF.

The chain recombines TRBV21-1 with TRBJ2-5; the table's D call, TRBD2, has no DNA check behind it. TRBV21-1 is listed as a pseudogene. This CDR3 is built from 15 residues. The CDR3 bases are TGTGCCAGCAGCCTAGTAGGACTGGAAGAAGAGACCCAGTACTTC. This translates into CASSLVGLEEETQYF.

For the CDR3, the DNA is TGTGCCAGCAGCCGGGACAGGGGGACTAACTATGGCTACACCTTC. This translates into CASSRDRGTNYGYTF. The chain joins TRBV9 to TRBJ1-2; 11 bases are shared with TRBD1. Trimming took 4 bases from V and 0 from J; bases not matched to a gene: 2. The CDR3 covers 15 residues. The germline gives CDR1 SGDLS, CDR2 YYNGEE. Filled out from reference TRBV9 and TRBJ1-2, the complete variable domain reads DSGVTQTPKHLITATGQRVTLRCSPRSGDLSVYWYQQSLDQGLQFLIQYYNGEERAKGNILERFSAQQFPDLHSELNLSSLELGDSALYFCASSRDRGTNYGYTFGSGTRLTVV.

The V and J genes are TRBV7-9 and TRBJ2-1, with D hard to call. CDR1 and CDR2 from the germline V gene are SEHNR and FQNEAQ (reference sequence). The germline V and J ends were trimmed by 1 base and 7 bases, with 8 bases remaining between them. CDR3 size: 13 residues. CDR3 protein: CASSLDFPNEQFF. In DNA, the CDR3 is TGTGCCAGCAGCTTAGATTTTCCTAATGAGCAGTTCTTC.

The V call is TRBV5-4, the J call TRBJ1-1, with 10 bases that match TRBD1. There are 15 residues in the CDR3. J lost 5 bases, V lost 4 bases, and 8 bases had no gene match. The V gene's germline CDR1 is SGHNT and CDR2 YYREEE (reference sequence). The DNA of the CDR3 is TGTGCCAGCAGCCAGATCCGGGACAGGGGTACTGAAGCTTTCTTT. Translating it yields CASSQIRDRGTEAFF.